This TCR beta chain originates from a study of blood T cell repertoires in COVID-19. About the research overall: Acute and convalescent COVID-19 specimens originated in the United States, Italy and Spain. T cells, B-cell-depleted T cells, or PBMCs supplied cDNA or gDNA.

The CDR3 sequence is 15 residues long. The junction had 10 bases not matched to a gene; V was cut back by 9 bases and J by 1 base. CDR1 LNHDA and CDR2 SQIVND come from the germline V gene (reference sequence). Some clones are missing from TCRdb's copy, which holds only in-frame ones; the method was immunoSEQ multiplex PCR. Of 100,000 to 110,000 clones in the sample, over 75% were seen once. Sequenced: peripheral blood. This sequence originates from a human donor in a cohort sampled during active COVID-19. The rearrangement links TRBV19 to TRBJ2-3; 7 bases fit TRBD1. CDR3 nucleotide sequence: TGTGCCAGCAGTGTGAGGGACAGCCGCACAGATACGCAGTATTTT. Translated, it gives CASSVRDSRTDTQYF.